This passage covers 25 T cell receptor beta chains from one sample sequenced in a study of blood T cell repertoires in COVID-19. The data were produced by immunoSEQ multiplex PCR, yet TCRdb's version contains in-frame clones alone and is incomplete. This repertoire shows almost 400,000 clones, over 75% found once; its top ten account for approximately 2.5%. Input material: peripheral blood. The receptors here all came from a woman aged 60-70 years with COVID-19, enrolled during active disease.

The chain uses TRBV24-1 and TRBJ2-2; 9 positions match TRBD1. J gave up 5 bases and V 4 bases, and 4 bases lay outside the gene matches. CDR1 KGHDR and CDR2 SFDVKD come from the germline V gene. The CDR3 is 15 amino acids. The CDR3 loop reads CATSDPGQGTGELFF. In DNA form, the CDR3 reads TGTGCCACCAGTGACCCGGGACAGGGAACCGGGGAGCTGTTTTTT.

J is TRBJ1-2 and V is TRBV18, with no clear D. The length of the CDR3 is 13 residues. The germline V gene has CDR1 KGHSH and CDR2 LQKENI. V lost 3 bases and J 4 bases, leaving 9 bases between the germline ends. The CDR3 loop reads CASSPEGFYGYTF. The DNA of the CDR3 is TGTGCCAGCTCACCGGAGGGTTTCTATGGCTACACCTTC.

This clone was detected only a few times. Here the CDR3 reads CASSLLQETQYF. The CDR3 DNA reads as TGCGCCAGCAGCTTACTCCAAGAGACCCAGTACTTC. The chain joins TRBV5-1 to TRBJ2-5; D uncertain. Looked up from germline, CDR1 is SGHRS and CDR2 is YFSETQ. The V end was cut by 2 bases, the J end by 1 base, with 3 bases between. The CDR3 has 12 residues. Full variable domain (rest looked up from reference TRBV5-1 and TRBJ2-5): KAGVTQTPRYLIKTRGQQVTLSCSPISGHRSVSWYQQTPGQGLQFLFEYFSETQRNKGNFPGRFSGRQFSNSRSEMNVSTLELGDSALYLCASSLLQETQYFGPGTRLLVL.

This chain uses TRBV13 with TRBJ2-1, with 7 bases lining up with TRBD1. The germline CDR1 and CDR2 sequences are PRHDT and FYEKMQ (reference sequence). Trimming removed 5 bases from V and 5 bases from J; junction bases left unmatched: 6. The CDR3 runs 14 residues. CDR3 nucleotides: TGTGCCAGCAGCACCACTCAGGGGGACAATGAGCAGTTCTTC. Translating it yields CASSTTQGDNEQFF.

As regards this clone: An end of the junction does not agree with germline; a read error may underlie this. Distinct nucleotide sequences in the sample also encode this CDR3. The CDR3 sequence: CATSGTGGRADTQYF. As DNA, the CDR3 is TGTGCCACGAGTGGGACAGGGGGCCGCGCAGATACGCAGTATTTT. This chain joins TRBV24-1 and TRBJ2-3; TRBD1 agrees at 12 bases. CDR1 and CDR2 from the germline V gene are KGHDR and SFDVKD. This CDR3 is built from 15 residues.

This chain links TRBV10-3 with TRBJ2-2, with a tentative D call TRBD2 (5 bases). CDR1 is ENHRY and CDR2 is SYGVKD in the germline V gene. The CDR3 extends over 18 amino acids. The V gene lost 6 bases and the J gene lost 3 bases, with 23 bases spanning the gap. The CDR3: CAIRKRVLVAEDTGELFF. CDR3 nucleotides: TGTGCCATCAGGAAGAGAGTCCTGGTGGCGGAGGACACCGGGGAGCTGTTTTTT.

V usage is TRBV30 and J usage is TRBJ1-1; D is unclear. In germline, CDR1 is GTSNPN, CDR2 SVGIG (reference sequence). The CDR3 is 13 residues long. CDR3 residues: CTASRQLNTEAFF. CDR3 DNA: TGTACCGCATCGAGGCAGTTGAACACTGAAGCTTTCTTT. Using reference TRBV30 and TRBJ1-1 for the parts outside the CDR3, the full variable domain is SQTIHQWPATLVQPVGSPLSLECTVEGTSNPNLYWYRQAAGRGLQLLFYSVGIGQISSEVPQNLSASRPQDRQFILSSKKLLLSDSGFYLCTASRQLNTEAFFGQGTRLTVV.

This sequence joins TRBV5-1 and TRBJ2-3; the match to TRBD2 covers 11 bases. The germline gives CDR1 SGHRS, CDR2 YFSETQ. The CDR3 has 14 amino acids. V lost 1 base and J lost 7; bases outside the gene matches: 2. CDR3 nucleotide sequence: TGCGCCAGCAGCTTGAGACTAGCGGGGAATACGCAGTATTTT. Amino acid sequence: CASSLRLAGNTQYF.

This clone was observed a single time. This CDR3 fails to terminate in the conserved phenylalanine or tryptophan, so it likely reflects a read error. The DNA is left out, because the CDR3 cannot be placed on it with certainty; the CDR3 is given as TCRdb lists it. The V and J genes are TRBV12-5 and TRBJ1-4. Ends included, the CDR3 has 10 residues. Per germline, CDR1 LGHNT and CDR2 FRNRAP. The CDR3 loop is CASAPTGPRL.

With regard to this clone: At the DNA level, this CDR3 is encoded by other sequences in the same sample as well. The chain has TRBV19 and TRBJ1-5; 8 bases match TRBD1. V lost 6 bases to trimming and J lost 3 bases; unmatched junction nucleotides: 7. This CDR3 contains 15 residues. In germline, CDR1 is LNHDA, CDR2 SQIVND (reference sequence). CDR3 nucleotides: TGTGCCAGTAGCCCACCGGGACAGGTCAATCAGCCCCAGCATTTT. Protein product: CASSPPGQVNQPQHF.

This clone was seen only once. The gene calls are TRBV6-5 and TRBJ1-1; 8 positions match TRBD1. Per the germline V gene, CDR1 is MNHEY and CDR2 is SVGAGI. J lost 2 bases, V lost 7 bases, and 9 bases had no gene match. This CDR3 is built from 15 residues. CDR3 in amino acids: CASTRDRNLNTEAFF. The CDR3, as DNA: TGTGCCAGCACTCGGGACAGGAATCTAAACACTGAAGCTTTCTTT.

The rearrangement links TRBV19 to TRBJ1-2; the D gene is possibly TRBD1 (6 bases). CDR1 LNHDA and CDR2 SQIVND come from the germline V gene (reference sequence). The germline V and J ends were trimmed by 4 bases and 8 bases, with 17 bases remaining between them. CDR3 length: 14 amino acids. The chain's CDR3 is CASSRSTGLGGYTF. The CDR3 bases are TGTGCCAGTAGTAGATCGACAGGATTAGGGGGCTACACCTTC. The entire variable domain, with the rest obtained from reference TRBV19 and TRBJ1-2, is as follows: DGGITQSPKYLFRKEGQNVTLSCEQNLNHDAMYWYRQDPGQGLRLIYYSQIVNDFQKGDIAEGYSVSREKKESFPLTVTSAQKNPTAFYLCASSRSTGLGGYTFGSGTRLTVV.

The chain is built from TRBV24-1 and TRBJ1-2; 8 nucleotides align to TRBD1. Trimming cost V 5 bases and J 8 bases; bases outside gene matches: 9. CDR3 length: 14 amino acids. Germline values: CDR1 KGHDR, CDR2 SFDVKD. CDR3 loop: CATSASTGARGYTF. In nucleotides, the CDR3 is TGTGCCACCAGTGCCTCGACAGGGGCACGCGGCTACACCTTC.

This clone has just a few counts. This chain uses TRBV28 with TRBJ2-5; 11 bases agree with TRBD1. Germline V CDR1 and CDR2: MDHEN, SYDVKM. V lost 3 bases, J lost 4 bases, and 7 bases stayed unmatched. The CDR3 is 16 residues long. The CDR3 spells CASSLLGQGVGETQYF. DNA of the CDR3: TGTGCCAGCAGTTTGTTGGGACAGGGGGTCGGAGAGACCCAGTACTTC.

This clone turned up a few times. The chain employs TRBV7-2 and TRBJ2-2, with D tentatively TRBD2 (5 bases). This CDR3 region has 17 residues. CDR1 SGHTA and CDR2 FQGNSA come from the germline V gene. Trimming left V 3 bases short and J 1 base short, with 15 bases between. The CDR3 region has the DNA TGTGCCAGCAGCTTTTCCCCGGGCGGGCGGAACACCGGGGAGCTGTTTTTT. It codes for CASSFSPGGRNTGELFF. Together with reference TRBV7-2 and TRBJ2-2, the CDR3 gives the full variable domain: GAGVSQSPSNKVTEKGKDVELRCDPISGHTALYWYRQSLGQGLEFLIYFQGNSAPDKSGLPSDRFSAERTGGSVSTLTIQRTQQEDSAVYLCASSFSPGGRNTGELFFGEGSRLTVL.

The chain joins TRBV3-1 (or the pseudogene TRBV3-2) to TRBJ1-2, with 8 bases matching TRBD1. This CDR3 contains 15 residues. Germline CDR1 is LGHDT and CDR2 is YNNKEL (reference sequence). Trimming cost V 4 bases and J 2 bases; bases outside gene matches: 6. For the CDR3, the DNA is TGTGCCAGCAGCCGACAGGGACAGGAGAACTATGGCTACACCTTC. Amino acids: CASSRQGQENYGYTF.

The chain carries TRBV4-1 and TRBJ1-5; maybe TRBD1 (6 bases). Trimming left V 1 base short and J 6 bases short, with 16 bases between. This CDR3 spans 16 amino acids. Germline assignment: CDR1 MGHRA and CDR2 YSYEKL. CDR3 nucleotide sequence: TGCGCCAGCAGCCAAGGTCGCAGGGACAATTTTCAGCCCCAGCATTTT. It is translated as CASSQGRRDNFQPQHF.

The gene calls are TRBV5-4 and TRBJ1-2; D is ambiguous. The CDR3 has 13 amino acids. V was pared by 0 bases and J by 7 bases, with 10 bases between. Germline V CDR1 and CDR2: SGHNT, YYREEE (reference sequence). CDR3 in amino acids: CASSLARRGGYTF. CDR3 DNA sequence: TGTGCCAGCAGCTTGGCCAGGCGGGGTGGCTACACCTTC.

The rearrangement links TRBV5-1 to TRBJ2-7, with 10 bases matching TRBD1. Germline V CDR1 and CDR2: SGHRS, YFSETQ. This CDR3 region has 15 residues. The V segment lost 3 bases and the J segment 3 bases; nucleotides outside the gene matches: 6. CDR3 sequence: CASSSPRTGGYEQYF. CDR3 in DNA: TGCGCCAGCAGCTCCCCCCGGACAGGGGGCTACGAGCAGTACTTC.

V usage is TRBV28 and J usage is TRBJ2-2, with TRBD2 identical over 14 bases. The J segment lost 5 bases and the V segment lost 3 bases, leaving 8 bases of the junction unmatched. This CDR3 comprises 18 residues. Per the germline V gene, CDR1 is MDHEN and CDR2 is SYDVKM. The CDR3 nucleotides read TGTGCCAGCAGTTTCCCCCTGGGACTAGCGGGGGAAACCGGGGAGCTGTTTTTT. Its protein product is CASSFPLGLAGETGELFF.

The gene calls are TRBV6-1 and TRBJ2-3, with no clear D. The CDR3 totals 17 residues. Germline loops: CDR1 MNHNS, CDR2 SASEGT. V was clipped by 0 bases and J by 0 bases, with 13 bases between them. The CDR3 bases are TGTGCCAGCAGTGAAGCCCAAGCCGTCTTGAGCACAGATACGCAGTATTTT. This encodes CASSEAQAVLSTDTQYF.

This chain connects TRBV5-1 to TRBJ1-1; D not certain. V lost 3 bases to trimming and J lost 1 base, with 7 bases between them. The CDR3 loop spans 13 amino acids. Germline loops: CDR1 SGHRS, CDR2 YFSETQ. CDR3 sequence reads: CASSSRENTEAFF. The CDR3, as DNA: TGCGCCAGCAGCTCCCGGGAGAACACTGAAGCTTTCTTT.

The gene calls are TRBV2 and TRBJ1-1; perhaps TRBD1 as D (6 bases). Per the germline V gene, CDR1 is SNHLY and CDR2 is FYNNEI. This CDR3 spans 13 amino acids. Trimming removed 7 bases from V and 2 bases from J, with 11 bases in between. The CDR3 nucleotides read TGTGCCAGCAAGCCGGACAGCAACACTGAAGCTTTCTTT. Its protein product is CASKPDSNTEAFF.

This clone appeared a few times. This chain uses TRBV11-2 with TRBJ2-7; tentative D call: TRBD1 (5 bases). There are 14 residues in the CDR3. V lost 5 bases to trimming and J lost 3 bases, with 14 bases between them. Looked up from germline, CDR1 is SGHAT and CDR2 is FQNNGV. The DNA for the CDR3 is TGTGCCAGCAGCAATGCAGGGCCTATCTACGAGCAGTACTTC. Translating gives CASSNAGPIYEQYF.

V and J are TRBV3-1 (or the pseudogene TRBV3-2) and TRBJ2-7, with 13 bases aligning to TRBD2. Trimming cost V 3 bases and J 1 base; bases outside gene matches: 6. The germline gives CDR1 LGHDT, CDR2 YNNKEL (reference sequence). The CDR3 extends over 17 amino acids. CDR3 sequence: CASSHSGLAGRSYEQYF. The CDR3, as DNA: TGTGCCAGCAGCCACTCGGGACTAGCGGGGAGGTCCTACGAGCAGTACTTC.